The sequence of this TCR beta chain was determined in a study of T-cell memory formation after mild COVID-19. Via MiXCR, TCRdb re-called the 5' RACE reads, giving one row per CDR3 protein. The sample carries 300,000 to 400,000 distinct CDR3 sequences, around 21% recorded once. Study-wide results and caveats: CM and EM subsets held most contracting CD4+ clones; EMRA held CD8+ ones.

This CDR3 has 15 residues. The junction had 3 bases not matched to a gene; V was cut back by 0 bases and J by 4 bases. The germline V gene has CDR1 SGHRS and CDR2 YFSETQ. This clonotype was recorded many times. No antigen is known for it. The TCR comes from an adult woman who had mild COVID-19 (a few samples of this study predate the infection). Cell type and time point are not known. Sequenced sample: PBMCs or a T cell subset sorted from them (not recorded which). This sequence joins TRBV5-1 and TRBJ1-2, with TRBD1 identical over 10 bases. The CDR3 DNA reads TGCGCCAGCAGCTTGGCGGGACAGGGGAGCTATGGCTACACCTTC. Its protein is CASSLAGQGSYGYTF.